Below are 11 T cell receptor beta chains sequenced from a single sample in a study of PD-1 blockade in classical Hodgkin lymphoma (dated by TCRdb to 2018 to 2020). The time point label, as the study defines it: cycle 4 day 1 (C4D1), after more than five weeks of nivolumab. Relapse after autologous stem cell transplantation had occurred in all trial patients, and cohorts A, B and C were distinguished by prior brentuximab vedotin exposure. Receptors were amplified or captured by the immunoSEQ multiplex PCR assay. The clones in this table, taken by TCRdb from immuneACCESS, are in-frame only. Not every clone is retained; where verified, under half of the shortfall comes from an unresolved V gene, and the cause of the rest is unknown. The sample profile shows tens of thousands of clones; under 95% of them were found once. 10% of the sample belongs to the ten largest clones. The sample here was peripheral blood mononuclear cells (PBMCs), taken before the fourth cycle of nivolumab. These TCRs come from a human donor with classical Hodgkin lymphoma.

The chain's CDR3 is CASSYAGSIRETQYF. CDR3 nucleotide sequence: TGTGCCAGCAGCTATGCCGGCAGCATCCGAGAGACCCAGTACTTC. The V and J genes are TRBV5-4 and TRBJ2-5; no clear D. From germline, CDR1 is SGHNT and CDR2 YYREEE (reference sequence). V was shortened by 3 bases and J by 4 bases, with 16 bases between the two germline ends. This CDR3 is 15 amino acids long.

The chain carries TRBV19 and TRBJ1-2, with 7 nucleotides matching TRBD1. V lost 7 bases, J lost 6 bases, and 8 bases stayed unmatched. Germline assignment: CDR1 LNHDA and CDR2 SQIVND (reference sequence). The CDR3 totals 13 residues. CDR3 coding DNA: TGTGCCAGTACGGAAGGGGGCGCGGATGGCTACACCTTC. It encodes CASTEGGADGYTF. The variable domain in full, with the rest retrieved from reference TRBV19 and TRBJ1-2, is DGGITQSPKYLFRKEGQNVTLSCEQNLNHDAMYWYRQDPGQGLRLIYYSQIVNDFQKGDIAEGYSVSREKKESFPLTVTSAQKNPTAFYLCASTEGGADGYTFGSGTRLTVV.

V is TRBV7-2 and J is TRBJ2-2, with 7 nucleotides matching TRBD1. Germline V lookup: CDR1 SGHTA, CDR2 FQGNSA. The CDR3 has 14 amino acids. V was clipped by 5 bases and J by 3 bases; unmatched bases: 3. The CDR3 coding sequence is TGTGCCAGCAGCCGACAGGGCGACACCGGGGAGCTGTTTTTT. It codes for CASSRQGDTGELFF.

The chain is built from TRBV18 and TRBJ1-1; no firm D call. This CDR3 has 15 amino acids. The germline CDR1 and CDR2 sequences are KGHSH and LQKENI. Trimming took off 4 bases at V and 7 bases at J, with 19 bases between the two ends. In DNA, the CDR3 is TGTGCCAGCTCACATAAGGACCTTATAGGCGGTGAAGCTTTCTTT. It is translated as CASSHKDLIGGEAFF.

The chain has TRBV9 and TRBJ2-1, with 10 bases that match TRBD2. V shed 3 bases, J shed 7 bases, and the junction held 10 bases outside the gene matches. In germline, CDR1 is SGDLS, CDR2 YYNGEE. CDR3 length equals 16 residues. The chain's CDR3 is CASSGLAGGEDNEQFF. The CDR3, as DNA: TGTGCCAGCAGCGGGTTAGCGGGGGGCGAGGATAATGAGCAGTTCTTC.

The chain couples TRBV16 to TRBJ2-7; the D is unclear. Germline loops: CDR1 KGHSY, CDR2 FQNENV. V was clipped by 4 bases and J by 4 bases, with 8 bases between them. This CDR3 spans 12 amino acids. CDR3 sequence reads: CASSPVRYEQYF. CDR3 sequence (DNA): TGTGCCAGCAGCCCAGTGAGGTACGAGCAGTACTTC.

The V and J genes are TRBV5-8 and TRBJ2-6; D may be TRBD1 or TRBD2 (5 bases each). V lost 3 bases and J 0 bases, leaving 10 bases between the germline ends. The germline V gene has CDR1 SGHTS and CDR2 YDEGEE. CDR3 length equals 16 residues. CDR3 nucleotide sequence: TGTGCCAGCAGCTCGGGACGGTCCTCTGGGGCCAACGTCCTGACTTTC. It encodes CASSSGRSSGANVLTF.

This sequence joins TRBV13 and TRBJ1-2; TRBD1 might be the D (5 bases). There are 13 residues in the CDR3. The germline V gene encodes CDR1 PRHDT and CDR2 FYEKMQ (reference sequence). Trimming pared 0 bases from V and 3 bases from J, leaving 5 bases between. The CDR3 DNA follows: TGTGCCAGCAGCTTAGGAGGGGACTATGGCTACACCTTC. This encodes CASSLGGDYGYTF.

The chain couples TRBV29-1 to TRBJ2-1; 7 bases align to TRBD2. Germline CDR1 reads SQVTM; CDR2 reads ANQGSEA. With 3 bases clipped from V and 4 bases from J, the junction kept 3 bases outside the gene matches. The CDR3 is made up of 13 amino acids. The CDR3 loop is CSVEGGRYNEQFF. In nucleotides, the CDR3 is TGCAGCGTTGAGGGGGGGAGATACAATGAGCAGTTCTTC.

The CDR3 coding sequence is TGTGCCAGTACCTCGACAGTGAAAGGATATCAGCCCCAGCATTTT. This gives the protein CASTSTVKGYQPQHF. The chain recombines TRBV19 with TRBJ1-5, with a weak D call TRBD1 (5 bases). This CDR3 has 15 residues. Looked up from germline, CDR1 is LNHDA and CDR2 is SQIVND (reference sequence). Trimming cost V 7 bases and J 5 bases, with 18 bases left between them.

V usage is TRBV2 and J usage is TRBJ1-2, with D possibly matching TRBD1 (6 bases). Germline CDR1 is SNHLY and CDR2 is FYNNEI. CDR3 length: 11 amino acids. Trimming cost V 8 bases and J 8 bases, with 12 bases left between them. CDR3 region: CASVGGLGYTF. The CDR3 DNA reads TGTGCCAGCGTCGGGGGGCTAGGCTACACCTTC.